One sample yielded the 18 T cell receptor beta chains listed below, sequenced in a study of long-term antiretroviral therapy in people with HIV. The immunoSEQ assay was v3.0, run at survey level. TCRdb's copy holds only in-frame clones and misses some; the assay was immunoSEQ multiplex PCR. Of 15,000 to 20,000 clones listed, 81% were seen once; the top ten hold roughly 9%. The material sequenced was unsorted PBMCs, taken 0.3 years after starting antiretroviral therapy. These receptors came from a man aged 18 to 30 with HIV.

V is TRBV9 and J is TRBJ1-6; 8 bases match TRBD1. Germline trimming cut 3 bases from V and 0 bases from J; bases unmatched to any gene: 5. CDR3 length: 17 amino acids. The germline gives CDR1 SGDLS, CDR2 YYNGEE. CDR3 DNA sequence: TGTGCCAGCAGCGCGGGGACAGGTAGCTCCTATAATTCACCCCTCCACTTT. Translating it yields CASSAGTGSSYNSPLHF.

This clone was recorded only once. This chain's CDR3 is CASSLVLQEGTQYF. CDR3 in DNA: TGTGCCAGCAGCTTAGTTTTGCAAGAAGGGACCCAGTACTTC. The chain links TRBV7-2 to TRBJ2-5; D remains ambiguous. Germline CDR1 reads SGHTA; CDR2 reads FQGNSA. The CDR3 totals 14 residues. Trimming shortened V by 1 base and J by 7 bases, and 13 bases separated the two germline ends.

The V and J genes are TRBV29-1 and TRBJ1-1, with D hard to call. The length of the CDR3 is 15 residues. Germline V CDR1 and CDR2: SQVTM, ANQGSEA. Deletions cut 6 bases from V and 1 base from J, with 18 bases between. The CDR3 DNA is TGCAGCGTGAGCATAGCCCAGAGGCCGAACACTGAAGCTTTCTTT. Translation: CSVSIAQRPNTEAFF.

V is TRBV18 and J is TRBJ2-5; D not resolved. This CDR3 is built from 11 residues. CDR1 is KGHSH and CDR2 is LQKENI in the germline V gene. Between the trimmed V and J ends, which lost 6 bases and 2 bases, there was a span of 4 bases. The CDR3 DNA is TGTGCCAGCTCGCTACAAGAGACCCAGTACTTC. Encoded protein: CASSLQETQYF.

The gene calls are TRBV5-3 and TRBJ1-5; weak D call: TRBD1 (5 bases). TRBV5-3 is placed among ORFs of uncertain function. CDR3 length: 16 residues. V shed 2 bases and J shed 0 bases, with 12 bases lying between them. CDR3 in DNA: TGTGCCAGAAGCTTCCGTGGGGCGGATAGCAATCAGCCCCAGCATTTT. As protein: CARSFRGADSNQPQHF.

This clone was observed once. The chain employs TRBV5-5 and TRBJ1-1; the D is unclear. Trimming cost V 1 base and J 4 bases, with 8 bases left between them. CDR1 is SGHKS, CDR2 YYEKEE, per germline (reference sequence). CDR3 length: 13 residues. This CDR3 is CASSLRRGTEAFF. CDR3 nucleotide sequence: TGTGCCAGCAGCTTGAGGAGAGGCACTGAAGCTTTCTTT.

The V gene is TRBV18, the J gene TRBJ1-6, with D hard to call. The V gene's germline CDR1 is KGHSH and CDR2 LQKENI. This CDR3 spans 14 amino acids. V was trimmed by 4 bases and J by 10 bases, leaving 14 bases between them. The CDR3 region has the DNA TGTGCCAGCTCACAGTCAGGAGCGGAGTCACCCCTCCACTTT. This translates into CASSQSGAESPLHF. Supplemented by reference TRBV18 and TRBJ1-6, the full variable domain reads NAGVMQNPRHLVRRRGQEARLRCSPMKGHSHVYWYRQLPEEGLKFMVYLQKENIIDESGMPKERFSAEFPKEGPSILRIQQVVRGDSAAYFCASSQSGAESPLHFGNGTRLTVT.

This clone has a single count. The chain employs TRBV9 and TRBJ2-1; the match to TRBD1 covers 7 bases. Germline CDR1 reads SGDLS; CDR2 reads YYNGEE. The CDR3 length is 15 residues. The trim removed 2 bases at V and 4 bases at J, leaving 6 bases unmatched. The DNA of the CDR3 is TGTGCCAGCAGCGTGAACAGGGGCCCTTACAATGAGCAGTTCTTC. Its translation is CASSVNRGPYNEQFF.

The gene calls are TRBV4-1 and TRBJ1-2; a possible D gene is TRBD1 (5 bases). Germline-derived CDR1 and CDR2 are MGHRA and YSYEKL. CDR3 length: 15 residues. Trimming took 8 bases from V and 4 from J, leaving 20 bases between them. CDR3 sequence reads: CASYGGRDGPYGYTF. The CDR3 DNA sequence: TGCGCCAGCTATGGGGGAAGGGATGGACCCTATGGCTACACCTTC.

This rearrangement joins TRBV4-1 to TRBJ1-5, with TRBD1 matching 8 bases. Germline values: CDR1 MGHRA, CDR2 YSYEKL. The CDR3 is 15 amino acids. With 4 bases clipped from V and 7 bases from J, the junction kept 9 bases outside the gene matches. In DNA form, the CDR3 reads TGCGCCAGCAGCCCCTCCACAGGGGGGGGACAGCCCCAGCATTTT. As protein: CASSPSTGGGQPQHF.

In its sample, this clone is medium-sized. The V call is TRBV19, the J call TRBJ2-5; 9 nucleotides match TRBD2. Trimming removed 7 bases from V and 4 bases from J; junction bases left unmatched: 10. CDR1 is LNHDA, CDR2 SQIVND, per germline (reference sequence). This CDR3 has 15 residues. CDR3 nucleotide sequence: TGTGCCAGTACCCCAATCGCGGGGGGGCCAGAGACCCAGTACTTC. Amino acids: CASTPIAGGPETQYF.

The chain carries TRBV10-3 and TRBJ1-1, with 9 bases aligning to TRBD1. Germline V gene data show CDR1 as ENHRY and CDR2 as SYGVKD. There are 16 residues in the CDR3. V gave up 6 bases and J gave up 4 bases; unmatched junction bases: 12. The CDR3 nucleotides are TGTGCCATCAGCGCACCTACAGGGGGCGCGAGCACTGAAGCTTTCTTT. Its translation is CAISAPTGGASTEAFF.

V usage is TRBV30 and J usage is TRBJ2-7; D is undetermined. The CDR3 has 11 amino acids. Trimming took 2 bases from V and 3 from J, leaving 5 bases between them. CDR1 GTSNPN and CDR2 SVGIG come from the germline V gene (reference sequence). CDR3 in DNA: TGTGCCTGGAGTTTCAGCTACGAGCAGTACTTC. Amino acid sequence: CAWSFSYEQYF.

The V gene is TRBV25-1, the J gene TRBJ2-1; possible D gene TRBD2, 7 bases. Trimming took off 3 bases at V and 6 bases at J, with 12 bases between the two ends. Germline values: CDR1 MGHDK, CDR2 SYGVNS. The CDR3 has 14 residues. The CDR3 protein is CASSDYREGNEQFF. CDR3 coding DNA: TGTGCCAGCAGTGACTACAGGGAGGGCAATGAGCAGTTCTTC.

The chain is built from TRBV2 and TRBJ1-1; D not resolved. Trimming removed 3 bases from V and 1 base from J, with 12 bases in between. In germline, CDR1 is SNHLY, CDR2 FYNNEI. The CDR3 runs 15 residues. This chain's CDR3 is CASSEWGAPNTEAFF. CDR3 coding DNA: TGTGCCAGCAGTGAGTGGGGAGCTCCGAACACTGAAGCTTTCTTT. The complete variable domain, with remaining parts taken from reference TRBV2 and TRBJ1-1, reads EPEVTQTPSHQVTQMGQEVILRCVPISNHLYFYWYRQILGQKVEFLVSFYNNEISEKSEIFDDQFSVERPDGSNFTLKIRSTKLEDSAMYFCASSEWGAPNTEAFFGQGTRLTVV.

V and J are TRBV14 and TRBJ1-1; no firm D call. The germline gives CDR1 SGHDN, CDR2 FVKESK. The CDR3 sequence is 14 residues long. The germline V and J ends were trimmed by 4 bases and 1 base, with 10 bases remaining between them. DNA of the CDR3: TGTGCCAGCAGCCCCGGGCCTTCGAACACTGAAGCTTTCTTT. It codes for CASSPGPSNTEAFF.

The rearrangement uses TRBV29-1 and TRBJ2-5, with D tentatively TRBD1 (6 bases). The ends were cut back, 8 bases at V and 3 bases at J, with 13 bases in the middle. Germline V lookup: CDR1 SQVTM, CDR2 ANQGSEA. This CDR3 is built from 12 residues. Written as DNA, the CDR3 is TGCAGCTCCGGACAGCAAGAAGAGACCCAGTACTTC. This translates into CSSGQQEETQYF. Filled out from reference TRBV29-1 and TRBJ2-5, the complete variable domain reads SAVISQKPSRDICQRGTSLTIQCQVDSQVTMMFWYRQQPGQSLTLIATANQGSEATYESGFVIDKFPISRPNLTFSTLTVSNMSPEDSSIYLCSSGQQEETQYFGPGTRLLVL.

The chain couples TRBV2 to TRBJ1-3; tentative D call: TRBD1 (6 bases). V shed 2 bases and J shed 8 bases, with 13 bases lying between them. The CDR3 is made up of 14 amino acids. CDR1 and CDR2 (germline): SNHLY, FYNNEI. CDR3 DNA sequence: TGTGCCAGCAGTGAATTCCAGGGGCGTGACACCATATATTTT. Its protein is CASSEFQGRDTIYF.